The 8 T cell receptor beta chains reported below all come from one sample, sequenced in a study of regulatory T cells in long-lasting Graves disease. Researchers made TCR beta libraries by using iRepertoire HTBI primers and running Arm-PCR on CDR3 regions. TCRdb independently ran MiXCR on the multiplex PCR reads; one entry per CDR3 protein. The sample contains a few hundred thousand distinct CDR3 sequences, 12% of which appear only once. Time point here: newly diagnosed GD, antithyroid drugs for less than 3 months. Isolated PBMC RNA provided the starting material for the TCR library. This same sample was also taken into another study, of T cells in Graves' hyperthyroidism and ophthalmopathy.

The material sequenced was peripheral blood mononuclear cells (PBMCs), taken at new diagnosis, from a patient treated with antithyroid drugs. The receptors derive from a woman between 18 and 29 years old with Graves disease.

This clonotype showed up many times. The V gene is TRBV20-1, the J gene TRBJ2-1, with 8 bases matching TRBD2. The germline V gene encodes CDR1 DFQATT and CDR2 SNEGSKA (reference sequence). The CDR3 is made up of 13 amino acids. Here the CDR3 reads CSVFGRAYNEQFF. CDR3 in DNA: TGCAGCGTCTTCGGGAGGGCCTACAATGAGCAGTTCTTC.

This clonotype has at least ten counts. The gene calls are TRBV12-3 or TRBV12-4 and TRBJ2-7, with a tentative D call TRBD1 (5 bases). The CDR3 is 14 amino acids. Trimming took 8 bases from V and 4 from J, leaving 18 bases between them. DNA for the CDR3: TGTGCCAGCCCTTGGGGCAGGGAAATTTACGAGCAGTACGTC. Its translation is CASPWGREIYEQYV.

This clonotype was recorded at least ten times. This chain links TRBV28 with TRBJ1-2; 8 bases are a match to TRBD1. The CDR3 consists of 11 residues. CDR1 and CDR2 from the germline V gene are MDHEN and SYDVKM. Trimming removed 6 bases from V and 13 bases from J; junction bases left unmatched: 7. CDR3 DNA: TGTGCCAGCAGGACAGGGGTCCGAACCACCTTC. Its protein product is CASRTGVRTTF.

This clonotype was detected ten times or more. The chain combines TRBV3-1 with TRBJ1-2, with D possibly being TRBD1 (6 bases). The germline CDR1 and CDR2 sequences are LGHDT and YNNKEL (reference sequence). The germline V and J ends were trimmed by 0 bases and 6 bases, with 17 bases remaining between them. The CDR3 loop spans 16 amino acids. The CDR3: CASSQEWQGQGNGYTF. CDR3 coding DNA: TGTGCCAGCAGCCAAGAGTGGCAGGGGCAGGGAAATGGCTACACCTTC.

The rearrangement links TRBV4-3 to TRBJ1-1; the D gene is possibly TRBD1 (6 bases). V was trimmed by 1 base and J by 8 bases, leaving 14 bases between them. The CDR3 sequence is 14 residues long. Germline V gene data show CDR1 as LGHNA and CDR2 as YSLEER. This chain's CDR3 is CASSQASAGAEAFF. DNA of the CDR3: TGCGCCAGCAGCCAAGCGTCGGCAGGGGCAGAAGCTTTCTTT.

A note on this clonotype: A much larger clone sits a single nucleotide away, making a read error possible. The rearrangement uses TRBV14 and TRBJ2-1; D ambiguous. This CDR3 contains 17 residues. Germline V gene lookup returns CDR1 SGHDN and CDR2 FVKESK. The CDR3 DNA is TGTGCCAGCAGCCAATCGTCCATCGGGTCCTCCTACAATGAGCACTTCTTC. Translating it yields CASSQSSIGSSYNEHFF.

In its sample, this clonotype was seen many times. The chain uses TRBV28 and TRBJ2-7, with 7 positions matching TRBD1. This CDR3 comprises 16 residues. CDR1 MDHEN and CDR2 SYDVKM come from the germline V gene. The V segment lost 6 bases and the J segment 3 bases; nucleotides outside the gene matches: 14. CDR3 amino acids: CASSPSDRGQIYEQYF. As DNA, the CDR3 is TGTGCCAGCAGCCCATCGGATAGGGGACAGATCTACGAGCAGTACTTC.

At least ten counts were recorded for this clonotype. The junction does not match germline at one end; this may be a read error. This chain links TRBV12-3 or TRBV12-4 with TRBJ1-1, with a tentative D call TRBD1 (5 bases). The length of the CDR3 is 13 residues. The CDR3 reads CASSLRFGTEMPF. Here the CDR3 DNA reads TGTGCCAGCAGTTTAAGGTTCGGGACCGAAATGCCGTTT.